This T cell receptor (beta chain) was retrieved from a study of sequential checkpoint blockade in melanoma. This CDR3 has 16 amino acids. V was pared by 2 bases and J by 2 bases, with 15 bases between. The germline V gene has CDR1 MNHEY and CDR2 SVGAGI. Specified treatment: randomized to nivolumab then ipilimumab (arm A) or the reverse (arm B). Assay used: immunoSEQ multiplex PCR; TCRdb lists only in-frame clones, some missing. The table has some 35,000 clones, around nine tenths seen once. This clone was counted once. V gene TRBV6-5 combines with J gene TRBJ1-1; the D gene is possibly TRBD1 (6 bases). The source material was CD8+ T cells sorted from blood (inferred from file names), sampled from a patient given nivolumab and ipilimumab in sequence. The sequence derives from a human donor with melanoma. CDR3 nucleotides: TGTGCCAGCAGTTACACCTTCACAGGGACCAACACTGAAGCTTTCTTT. This gives the protein CASSYTFTGTNTEAFF.